What follows are 8 T cell receptor beta chains derived from one specimen sequenced in a study of T cell responses to AZD1222 COVID-19 vaccine. Clones were read by immunoSEQ multiplex PCR, and TCRdb kept only the in-frame ones, dropping some. The sample has 130,000 to 150,000 clones, roughly 89% seen once; the top ten hold approximately 5.2%. Sequencing used peripheral blood, obtained on day 0 of AZD1222 vaccination. The receptors here all came from an adult in good health.

This clone appeared once. This chain connects TRBV9 to TRBJ1-1; no reliable D call. V was clipped by 0 bases and J by 4 bases, with 10 bases between them. The CDR3 length is 14 residues. Germline V gene data show CDR1 as SGDLS and CDR2 as YYNGEE. CDR3 residues: CASSVGPSGTEAFF. As DNA, the CDR3 is TGTGCCAGCAGCGTAGGTCCGAGCGGCACTGAAGCTTTCTTT.

The gene calls are TRBV18 and TRBJ1-3; unclear D gene. CDR3 length: 16 amino acids. With 3 bases removed from V and 0 bases from J, the gap between germline ends came to 12 bases. Looked up from germline, CDR1 is KGHSH and CDR2 is LQKENI. CDR3 sequence: CASSPASESSGNTIYF. Written as DNA, the CDR3 is TGTGCCAGCTCACCTGCCTCGGAAAGCTCTGGAAACACCATATATTTT.

V gene TRBV4-1 combines with J gene TRBJ2-3; weak D call: TRBD2 (5 bases). The CDR3 totals 15 residues. Trimming removed 7 bases at V and 3 bases at J, with 17 bases between. CDR1 is MGHRA and CDR2 is YSYEKL in the germline V gene. The CDR3 region is CASMRARATTDTQYF. DNA for the CDR3: TGCGCCAGCATGAGGGCCCGGGCAACTACAGATACGCAGTATTTT.

The V call is TRBV19, the J call TRBJ2-5; 11 positions agree with TRBD2. Germline CDR1 reads LNHDA; CDR2 reads SQIVND (reference sequence). The CDR3 extends over 17 amino acids. V lost 7 bases, J lost 5 bases, and 15 bases stayed unmatched. In nucleotides, the CDR3 is TGTGCCAGTACCCCCACTAGCGGGAGAACCCGAGGTGAGACCCAGTACTTC. Translated: CASTPTSGRTRGETQYF.

This clone has only a few counts. The J gene is TRBJ1-2, the V gene TRBV19; 8 positions agree with TRBD1. Trimming at V came to 5 bases and at J to 4 bases, leaving 3 bases not matched to a gene. The germline V gene encodes CDR1 LNHDA and CDR2 SQIVND (reference sequence). The CDR3 is made up of 13 amino acids. The CDR3 loop is CASSDRGSYGYTF. The DNA of the CDR3 is TGTGCCAGTAGTGACAGGGGCTCCTATGGCTACACCTTC. Using reference TRBV19 and TRBJ1-2 for the parts outside the CDR3, the full variable domain is DGGITQSPKYLFRKEGQNVTLSCEQNLNHDAMYWYRQDPGQGLRLIYYSQIVNDFQKGDIAEGYSVSREKKESFPLTVTSAQKNPTAFYLCASSDRGSYGYTFGSGTRLTVV.

V gene TRBV3-1 (or the pseudogene TRBV3-2) combines with J gene TRBJ2-7; D unclear. The V gene's germline CDR1 is LGHDT and CDR2 YNNKEL (reference sequence). With 4 bases removed from V and 4 bases from J, the gap between germline ends came to 11 bases. The CDR3 sequence is 13 residues long. The DNA of the CDR3 is TGTGCCAGCAGCCCAAGCGCGCCTTACGAGCAGTACTTC. Its protein is CASSPSAPYEQYF.

This chain uses TRBV12-5 with TRBJ1-3, with D maybe TRBD1 (5 bases). V dropped 3 bases and J dropped 0 bases, with 15 bases sitting between them. CDR1 and CDR2 from the germline V gene are LGHNT and FRNRAP. The CDR3 contains 17 residues. The CDR3 nucleotides read TGTGCTAGTGGTTTATGGGCAGGGCCCGACTCTGGAAACACCATATATTTT. Amino acid sequence: CASGLWAGPDSGNTIYF.

This clone was detected once. The genes are TRBV11-3 and TRBJ2-1; D is unclear. Germline CDR1 SGHNT, CDR2 YENEEA. Trimming shortened V by 5 bases and J by 3 bases, and 8 bases separated the two germline ends. This CDR3 spans 13 amino acids. Here the CDR3 DNA reads TGTGCCAGCAGCCCCAACGGCTACAATGAGCAGTTCTTC. This codes for CASSPNGYNEQFF.